This T cell receptor (beta chain) was retrieved from a study of blood T cell repertoires in COVID-19. At the level of the study: The origin of the acute and convalescent COVID-19 samples was the United States, Italy and Spain. T cells, B-cell-depleted T cells, or PBMCs supplied cDNA or gDNA.

The protocol was immunoSEQ multiplex PCR, while the TCRdb copy is restricted to in-frame clones and leaves out a portion. The data contain around 280,000 clones, approximately 86% of them seen just once; the ten biggest clones take up about 1.2%. The ends lost 6 bases at V and 5 bases at J; junction bases unmatched: 6. The CDR3 has 14 amino acids. The germline V gene encodes CDR1 LNHDA and CDR2 SQIVND (reference sequence). This chain links TRBV19 with TRBJ1-1; 10 bases are a match to TRBD1. The receptor's source is a man aged 65 to 79 with acute or convalescent COVID-19. Source material: peripheral blood. The CDR3 DNA reads TGTGCCAGTAGCAAATGGGACAGGGGAACTGAAGCTTTCTTT. It specifies CASSKWDRGTEAFF. Combining the CDR3 with reference TRBV19 and TRBJ1-1 gives the whole variable domain DGGITQSPKYLFRKEGQNVTLSCEQNLNHDAMYWYRQDPGQGLRLIYYSQIVNDFQKGDIAEGYSVSREKKESFPLTVTSAQKNPTAFYLCASSKWDRGTEAFFGQGTRLTVV.